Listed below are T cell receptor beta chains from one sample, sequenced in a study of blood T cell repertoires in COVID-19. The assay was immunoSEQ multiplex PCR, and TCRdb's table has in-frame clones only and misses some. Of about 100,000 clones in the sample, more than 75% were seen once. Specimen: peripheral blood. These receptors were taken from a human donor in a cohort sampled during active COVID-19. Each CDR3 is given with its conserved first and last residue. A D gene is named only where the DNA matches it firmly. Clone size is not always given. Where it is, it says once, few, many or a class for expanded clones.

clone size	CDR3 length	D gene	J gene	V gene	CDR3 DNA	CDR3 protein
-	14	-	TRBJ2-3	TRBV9	TGTGCCAGCAGCGCCCGGGACTGGGGAGATACGCAGTATTTT	CASSARDWGDTQYF
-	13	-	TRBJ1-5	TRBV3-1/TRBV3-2	TGTGCCAGCAGCCAAGATCTCAATCAGCCCCAGCATTTT	CASSQDLNQPQHF
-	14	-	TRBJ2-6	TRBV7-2	TGTGCCAGCAGCAGGGGTACTGGGGCCAACGTCCTGACTTTC	CASSRGTGANVLTF
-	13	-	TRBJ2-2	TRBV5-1	TGCGCCAGCAGCGTAAGGGGCCCCGGGGAGCTGTTTTTT	CASSVRGPGELFF
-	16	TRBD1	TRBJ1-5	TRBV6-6	TGTGCCACCCACGGGGACAGGGTTAAGAGCAATCAGCCCCAGCATTTT	CATHGDRVKSNQPQHF
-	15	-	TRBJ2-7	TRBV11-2	TGTGCCAGCAGCTTACCGCGGGTACCCTCCTACGAGCAGTACTTC	CASSLPRVPSYEQYF
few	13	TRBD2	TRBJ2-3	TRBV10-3	TGTGCCTCACTAGCGGGATTCACAGATACGCAGTATTTT	CASLAGFTDTQYF
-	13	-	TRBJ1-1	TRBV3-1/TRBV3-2	TGTGCCAGCAGCCAAGGAAGGAGGACTGAAGCTTTCTTT	CASSQGRRTEAFF
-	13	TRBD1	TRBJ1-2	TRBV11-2	TGTGCCAGCAGCTTAGGCGACAGGGCTGGCTACACCTTC	CASSLGDRAGYTF
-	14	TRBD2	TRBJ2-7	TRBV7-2	TGTGCCAGCACCCAACTAGCGAACTCCTACGAGCAGTACTTC	CASTQLANSYEQYF
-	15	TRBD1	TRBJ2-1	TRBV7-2	TGTGCCAGCAGCCGGGGACAGGGCTCCTACAATGAGCAGTTCTTC	CASSRGQGSYNEQFF
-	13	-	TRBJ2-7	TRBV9	TGTGCCAGCAGCGTAGATACTAGCTACGAGCAGTACTTC	CASSVDTSYEQYF
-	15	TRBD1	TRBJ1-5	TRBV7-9	TGTGCCAGCAGCCTGGACAGGGGAAGTGGTCAGCCCCAGCATTTT	CASSLDRGSGQPQHF
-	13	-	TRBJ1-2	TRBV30	TGTGCCTGGAGTGCCGTATCTAACTATGGCTACACCTTC	CAWSAVSNYGYTF
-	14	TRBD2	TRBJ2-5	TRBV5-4	TGTGCCAGCAGCTTGTTGACTAGCGGAGAGACCCAGTACTTC	CASSLLTSGETQYF
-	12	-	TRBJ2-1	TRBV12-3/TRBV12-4	TGTGCCAGCAGTTTACAGGGCAATGAGCAGTTCTTC	CASSLQGNEQFF
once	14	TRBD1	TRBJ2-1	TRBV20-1	TGCAGTGCTAGTGATCCGGGACAGATCTTGTCTGAGTTCTTC	CSASDPGQILSEFF
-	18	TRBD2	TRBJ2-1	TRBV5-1	TGCGCCAGCAGCTTGAGTTTAGCGGGAGGGCCGATAAGCAATGAGCAGTTCTTC	CASSLSLAGGPISNEQFF
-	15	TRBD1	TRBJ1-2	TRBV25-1	TGTGCCAGCAGCACCCGTCAGGGGGCTAGCTATGGCTACACCTTC	CASSTRQGASYGYTF
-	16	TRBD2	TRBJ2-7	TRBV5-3	TGTGCCGATCCCCGGGCGGGGGGCGCGGTCCGGGGCGAGCAGTACTTC	CADPRAGGAVRGEQYF
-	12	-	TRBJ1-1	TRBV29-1	TGCAGCGTTTGGGCCTGGAACACTGAAGCTTTCTTT	CSVWAWNTEAFF
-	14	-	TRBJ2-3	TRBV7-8	TGTGCCAGCGGGCCAGGGCGTTCGACAGATACGCAGTATTTT	CASGPGRSTDTQYF
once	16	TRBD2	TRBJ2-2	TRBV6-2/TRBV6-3	TGTGCCAGCAGCCAGCCCACTAGCGGGAGGGGCGGGGAGCTGTTTTTT	CASSQPTSGRGGELFF
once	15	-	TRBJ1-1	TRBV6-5	TGTGCCAGCAGCCAAATTGCCGGGGGGAACACTGAAGCTTTCTTT	CASSQIAGGNTEAFF
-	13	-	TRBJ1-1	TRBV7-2	TGTGCCAGCAGTTCGACAGATAACACTGAAGCTTTCTTT	CASSSTDNTEAFF
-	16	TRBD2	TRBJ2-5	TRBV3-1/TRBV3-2	TGTGCCAGCAGCGAAGGACTAGCGGGATCTTGGGAGACCCAGTACTTC	CASSEGLAGSWETQYF
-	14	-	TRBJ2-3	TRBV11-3	TGTGCCAGCACCCCTAGCGACGGCACAGATACGCAGTATTTT	CASTPSDGTDTQYF
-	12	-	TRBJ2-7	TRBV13	TGTGCCAGCAGCTTATTATCCTACGAGCAGTACTTC	CASSLLSYEQYF
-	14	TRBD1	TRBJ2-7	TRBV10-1	TGCGCCAGCAGTGAGTCCGGGACAGGGATCCCGCAGTACTTC	CASSESGTGIPQYF
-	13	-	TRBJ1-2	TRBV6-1	TGTGCCAGCAGTGAAGGGGGCAGCTATGGCTACACCTTC	CASSEGGSYGYTF
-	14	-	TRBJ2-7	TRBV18	TGTGCCAGCTCACCACGGGAGGGGGCCTACGAGCAGTACTTC	CASSPREGAYEQYF